These 21 T cell receptor beta chains originate from one sample sequenced in a study of control samples from healthy donors and cancer patients. The table came from immunoSEQ multiplex PCR; TCRdb's copy has only in-frame clones and leaves some out. The data hold 120,000 to 150,000 clones, with roughly nine tenths observed a single time. The sequenced material came from blood. The receptors here all came from a woman younger than 45 in good health.

The table lists this clone with a count of one. The V and J genes are TRBV30 and TRBJ1-1, with D tentatively TRBD1 (5 bases). The germline V gene encodes CDR1 GTSNPN and CDR2 SVGIG (reference sequence). The CDR3 length is 14 residues. Trimming shortened V by 1 base and J by 0 bases, and 9 bases separated the two germline ends. The chain's CDR3 is CAWSEGRVNTEAFF. The DNA of the CDR3 is TGTGCCTGGAGTGAGGGGCGCGTGAACACTGAAGCTTTCTTT.

The chain combines TRBV7-9 with TRBJ2-1; perhaps D is TRBD1 or TRBD2 (5 bases each). Germline CDR1 SEHNR, CDR2 FQNEAQ (reference sequence). The CDR3 is made up of 14 amino acids. V was pared by 5 bases and J by 7 bases, with 15 bases between. Here the CDR3 reads CASSPRLEGNEQFF. For the CDR3, the DNA is TGTGCCAGCAGCCCTCGGCTCGAGGGGAATGAGCAGTTCTTC.

The rearrangement links TRBV2 to TRBJ1-1; 7 bases fit TRBD1. In germline, CDR1 is SNHLY, CDR2 FYNNEI. This CDR3 has 12 amino acids. The V segment lost 9 bases and the J segment 7 bases; nucleotides outside the gene matches: 8. The CDR3, as DNA: TGTGCCAGTAGACAGGGACCGCTTGAAGCTTTCTTT. Encoded protein: CASRQGPLEAFF.

This clone was found a few times. The chain couples TRBV27 to TRBJ1-2, with unresolved D. Germline loops: CDR1 MNHEY, CDR2 SMNVEV (reference sequence). The germline V and J ends were trimmed by 7 bases and 5 bases, with 14 bases remaining between them. The CDR3 extends over 13 amino acids. DNA of the CDR3: TGTGCCAGCACTCCAAACGGGGTATATGGCTACACCTTC. This translates into CASTPNGVYGYTF.

The table lists this clone with a few counts. This rearrangement joins TRBV7-2 to TRBJ1-3; no definite D call. The germline gives CDR1 SGHTA, CDR2 FQGNSA. CDR3 length equals 14 residues. The V gene lost 5 bases and the J gene lost 0 bases, with 8 bases spanning the gap. DNA for the CDR3: TGTGCCAGCAGCCCCTTGTCCTCTGGAAACACCATATATTTT. It specifies CASSPLSSGNTIYF.

This clone was counted once. The chain is built from TRBV12-1 and TRBJ2-5; the table's D call, TRBD2, was not checked against the DNA. TRBV12-1 is designated a pseudogene. This CDR3 is built from 17 residues. CDR3 in amino acids: CARSFTGGAGAGETQYF. CDR3 in DNA: TGTGCCCGCAGCTTTACTGGGGGGGCGGGAGCGGGGGAGACCCAGTACTTC.

V gene TRBV5-4 combines with J gene TRBJ2-1, with 9 bases identical to TRBD2. This CDR3 contains 14 residues. Unmatched junction bases numbered 4, after V lost 0 bases and J lost 9 bases. The germline CDR1 and CDR2 sequences are SGHNT and YYREEE (reference sequence). The DNA for the CDR3 is TGTGCCAGCAGCTTGGCCTTGGGACTAGCTGAGCAGTTCTTC. Encoded protein: CASSLALGLAEQFF.

The chain links TRBV27 to TRBJ1-5; D gene ambiguous. Looked up from germline, CDR1 is MNHEY and CDR2 is SMNVEV (reference sequence). Trimming shortened V by 9 bases and J by 5 bases, and 11 bases separated the two germline ends. This CDR3 is 12 amino acids long. This CDR3 is CASGEADQPQHF. The CDR3 bases are TGTGCCAGTGGTGAAGCCGATCAGCCCCAGCATTTT.

The chain has TRBV5-1 and TRBJ1-1, with D unresolved. Trimming shortened V by 2 bases and J by 1 base, and 9 bases separated the two germline ends. The CDR3 is made up of 14 amino acids. Germline V lookup: CDR1 SGHRS, CDR2 YFSETQ. CDR3 coding DNA: TGCGCCAGCAGCTTTGATGGAACGAACACTGAAGCTTTCTTT. This translates into CASSFDGTNTEAFF.

This clone was picked up a small number of times. This chain links TRBV6-1 with TRBJ1-1; a possible D gene is TRBD1 (5 bases). Trimming removed 1 base at V and 5 bases at J, with 11 bases between. This CDR3 comprises 14 residues. CDR1 is MNHNS and CDR2 is SASEGT in the germline V gene. DNA of the CDR3: TGTGCCAGCAGTGAAGTGGGGGTATTGACTGAAGCTTTCTTT. This translates into CASSEVGVLTEAFF.

The chain combines TRBV28 with TRBJ1-2; the match to TRBD1 covers 12 bases. CDR3 length: 15 amino acids. The J segment lost 8 bases and the V segment lost 5 bases, leaving 9 bases of the junction unmatched. The germline V gene has CDR1 MDHEN and CDR2 SYDVKM. CDR3 loop: CASSPPGQGARGYTF. In nucleotides, the CDR3 is TGTGCCAGCAGTCCTCCGGGACAGGGGGCGAGAGGCTACACCTTC.

This clone was observed a single time. This chain joins TRBV2 and TRBJ2-5, with 11 bases matching TRBD2. Germline V gene lookup returns CDR1 SNHLY and CDR2 FYNNEI. The CDR3 has 15 amino acids. Trimming at V came to 0 bases and at J to 9 bases, leaving 6 bases not matched to a gene. CDR3 nucleotide sequence: TGTGCCAGCAGTGAAGCAAGCGGGACTAGCGGAGCCCAGTACTTC. It encodes CASSEASGTSGAQYF.

This clone was detected only a few times. The V gene is TRBV5-5, the J gene TRBJ2-1; maybe TRBD1 (7 bases). CDR3 size: 18 residues. V was clipped by 6 bases and J by 2 bases, with 24 bases between them. Germline V gene sequence: CDR1 SGHKS, CDR2 YYEKEE (reference sequence). CDR3 residues: CASMVFGGTEKTYNEQFF. The CDR3 bases are TGTGCCAGCATGGTGTTTGGCGGGACAGAGAAAACCTACAATGAGCAGTTCTTC.

On this clone: A much larger clonotype is one base distant, so this may be a read error. The chain carries TRBV7-9 and TRBJ2-7; 7 nucleotides agree with TRBD1. Germline V lookup: CDR1 SEHNR, CDR2 FQNEAQ (reference sequence). The CDR3 runs 14 residues. Losses at the gene ends were 0 bases for V and 3 bases for J; bases not matched to a gene: 2. The CDR3 bases are TGTGCCAGCAGCTTAGCAGGGGGCCGCTACGAGCAGTACTTC. It yields the protein CASSLAGGRYEQYF.

J is TRBJ1-2 and V is TRBV19; D unresolved. The germline CDR1 and CDR2 sequences are LNHDA and SQIVND (reference sequence). The ends were cut back, 3 bases at V and 3 bases at J, with 8 bases in the middle. The CDR3 contains 13 residues. The CDR3 loop reads CASSITPDYGYTF. CDR3 nucleotide sequence: TGTGCCAGTAGTATCACACCGGACTATGGCTACACCTTC.

The chain links TRBV2 to TRBJ2-7; 7 nucleotides align to TRBD1. From germline, CDR1 is SNHLY and CDR2 FYNNEI. The V and J ends lost 4 bases and 5 bases, in that order; junction bases with no gene match: 5. There are 13 residues in the CDR3. The chain's CDR3 is CASSVNRGDEQYF. CDR3 coding DNA: TGTGCCAGCAGTGTGAACAGGGGCGACGAGCAGTACTTC. The whole variable domain, filled in from reference TRBV2 and TRBJ2-7, reads EPEVTQTPSHQVTQMGQEVILRCVPISNHLYFYWYRQILGQKVEFLVSFYNNEISEKSEIFDDQFSVERPDGSNFTLKIRSTKLEDSAMYFCASSVNRGDEQYFGPGTRLTVT.

V usage is TRBV5-6 and J usage is TRBJ2-5; no clear D. Trimming cost V 0 bases and J 2 bases, with 8 bases left between them. The CDR3 is 14 amino acids. Germline assignment: CDR1 SGHDT and CDR2 YYEEEE. CDR3 in amino acids: CASSLGGFQETQYF. DNA for the CDR3: TGTGCCAGCAGCTTGGGTGGCTTTCAAGAGACCCAGTACTTC.

The chain combines TRBV29-1 with TRBJ2-7; 10 bases line up with TRBD2. The CDR3 contains 15 residues. The germline V gene has CDR1 SQVTM and CDR2 ANQGSEA. J gave up 2 bases and V 5 bases, and 9 bases lay outside the gene matches. The DNA for the CDR3 is TGCAGCGTTTCCGTGGTAGCGGGAGGACCCTACGAGCAGTACTTC. Protein sequence: CSVSVVAGGPYEQYF.

The rearrangement links TRBV5-8 to TRBJ2-7; D is perhaps TRBD2 (6 bases). V lost 0 bases and J 2 bases, leaving 18 bases between the germline ends. The CDR3 is made up of 17 amino acids. The germline V gene encodes CDR1 SGHTS and CDR2 YDEGEE. CDR3 residues: CASSLGASAASPYEQYF. CDR3 bases: TGTGCCAGCAGCTTGGGCGCTAGCGCCGCGAGTCCCTACGAGCAGTACTTC.

V gene TRBV30 combines with J gene TRBJ2-2; perhaps D is TRBD1 or TRBD2 (5 bases each). CDR1 and CDR2 (germline): GTSNPN, SVGIG (reference sequence). This CDR3 is built from 13 residues. The ends were cut back, 2 bases at V and 8 bases at J, with 12 bases in the middle. The CDR3 is CAWSRGVEGELFF. The CDR3 nucleotides are TGTGCCTGGAGTAGGGGAGTTGAGGGGGAGCTGTTTTTT.

This chain links TRBV9 with TRBJ2-5, with D possibly matching TRBD2 (7 bases). The CDR3 loop spans 12 amino acids. V was trimmed by 4 bases and J by 4 bases, leaving 8 bases between them. Germline V gene data show CDR1 as SGDLS and CDR2 as YYNGEE. CDR3 nucleotide sequence: TGTGCCAGCAGCAGGGGGGGAGAGACCCAGTACTTC. Protein sequence: CASSRGGETQYF.